Presented here are 29 T cell receptor beta chains from one specimen sequenced in a study of beta chain features in type 1 diabetes. The isolated RNA, all of it, was reverse transcribed, so expressed TCRB transcripts were what got sequenced. TCRdb's table, derived via immunoSEQ multiplex PCR, lists solely in-frame clones and lacks some. This repertoire shows under 300,000 clones, 27% found once; its top ten account for under 4.5%. The sequenced sample consisted of central memory CD4+ T cells from blood. Source of these receptors: a man between 25 and 39 years old in good health.

V and J are TRBV6-5 and TRBJ2-1, with D possibly matching TRBD1 (5 bases). Trimming removed 2 bases from V and 7 bases from J, with 15 bases in between. The CDR3 covers 15 residues. Per the germline V gene, CDR1 is MNHEY and CDR2 is SVGAGI. CDR3 nucleotides: TGTGCCAGCAGTTACACGGAAGGGGTCGGGAATGAGCAGTTCTTC. It is translated as CASSYTEGVGNEQFF.

This clone has a count of ten or more. The genes are TRBV10-3 and TRBJ2-7; maybe TRBD2 (6 bases). The CDR3 covers 14 residues. V was shortened by 4 bases and J by 1 base, with 11 bases between the two germline ends. CDR1 and CDR2 from the germline V gene are ENHRY and SYGVKD. CDR3 protein: CAISVASESYEQYF. The CDR3 DNA sequence: TGTGCCATCAGTGTCGCTAGCGAATCCTACGAGCAGTACTTC.

This clone appeared a few times. The V call is TRBV10-3, the J call TRBJ2-1, with TRBD2 matching over 9 bases. V lost 5 bases and J lost 9; bases outside the gene matches: 5. Germline assignment: CDR1 ENHRY and CDR2 SYGVKD. The CDR3 runs to 13 residues. The CDR3 nucleotides are TGTGCCATCAGTAGCGGGAGGTCGACTGAGCAGTTCTTC. Encoded protein: CAISSGRSTEQFF.

This clone has at least ten counts. CDR3 coding DNA: TGCAGCGCCAAATTCAACAGGGGGAAAAACATTCAGTACTTC. This gives the protein CSAKFNRGKNIQYF. The gene calls are TRBV29-1 and TRBJ2-4; TRBD1 aligns across 8 bases. The V gene's germline CDR1 is SQVTM and CDR2 ANQGSEA. V shed 7 bases and J 4 bases; nucleotides not matched to a gene: 9. The CDR3 length is 14 residues.

In its sample, this clone was seen a few times. V is TRBV4-3 and J is TRBJ2-7, with a weak D call TRBD1 (5 bases). V was cut by 0 bases and J by 2 bases, with 14 bases left in between. The CDR3 is 16 residues long. Germline V gives CDR1 LGHNA, CDR2 YSLEER. CDR3 residues: CASSQDGAEYTYEQYF. The CDR3 DNA follows: TGCGCCAGCAGCCAAGATGGGGCGGAGTACACCTACGAGCAGTACTTC.

This clone occurred a few times. A much larger clone differs by one base, so this may be a read error. The chain employs TRBV7-8 and TRBJ1-2, with 7 bases identical to TRBD1. Germline lookup yields CDR1 SGHVS and CDR2 FQNEAQ. With 4 bases clipped from V and 2 bases from J, the junction kept 4 bases outside the gene matches. The CDR3 has 14 residues. The CDR3 is CASSWGQLNYGYTF. The CDR3 DNA sequence: TGTGCCAGCAGCTGGGGACAGCTAAACTATGGCTACACCTTC.

This clone was recorded at least ten times. The chain recombines TRBV9 with TRBJ2-7; no firm D call. The CDR3 is 12 amino acids. The V gene's germline CDR1 is SGDLS and CDR2 YYNGEE. V was clipped by 3 bases and J by 3 bases, with 7 bases between them. As DNA, the CDR3 is TGTGCCAGCAGCGCCACAGACTACGAGCAGTACTTC. Protein: CASSATDYEQYF.

The V gene is TRBV18, the J gene TRBJ2-5; 9 bases align to TRBD2. Per the germline V gene, CDR1 is KGHSH and CDR2 is LQKENI. V shed 6 bases, J shed 4 bases, and the junction held 6 bases outside the gene matches. This CDR3 region has 14 residues. The CDR3 sequence: CASSSAGGRETQYF. The CDR3 bases are TGTGCCAGCTCGTCAGCGGGGGGCCGAGAGACCCAGTACTTC.

J is TRBJ2-7 and V is TRBV7-2, with 8 bases identical to TRBD2. Per the germline V gene, CDR1 is SGHTA and CDR2 is FQGNSA. The CDR3 consists of 14 residues. J gave up 1 base and V 4 bases, and 3 bases lay outside the gene matches. The CDR3 DNA reads as TGTGCCAGCAGCTCGGGACTAGAATCCTACGAGCAGTACTTC. Encoded protein: CASSSGLESYEQYF.

This clone occurred many times. The chain links TRBV5-4 to TRBJ2-5; D is perhaps TRBD1 or TRBD2 (5 bases each). This CDR3 comprises 14 residues. V lost 4 bases and J 0 bases, leaving 10 bases between the germline ends. CDR1 is SGHNT, CDR2 YYREEE, per germline (reference sequence). The CDR3 loop reads CASSRDRYQETQYF. The CDR3 DNA is TGTGCCAGCAGCCGGGACCGGTACCAAGAGACCCAGTACTTC.

The chain employs TRBV5-5 and TRBJ1-2; D unclear. Germline CDR1 SGHKS, CDR2 YYEKEE (reference sequence). V was clipped by 5 bases and J by 6 bases, with 8 bases between them. The CDR3 runs to 11 residues. The CDR3: CASRETHGYTF. DNA for the CDR3: TGTGCCAGCAGAGAGACGCATGGCTACACCTTC.

This clone was seen more than once but under ten times. The gene calls are TRBV11-1 and TRBJ2-1, with unresolved D. This CDR3 region has 14 residues. The V and J ends lost 3 bases and 1 base respectively, with 7 bases between them. From germline, CDR1 is SGHAT and CDR2 FQDESV (reference sequence). The CDR3 here is CASSFFHSYNEQFF. CDR3 sequence (DNA): TGTGCCAGCAGCTTCTTCCATTCCTACAATGAGCAGTTCTTC.

Comment on this clone: The junction does not match germline at one end; this may be a read error. This rearrangement joins TRBV10-3 to TRBJ2-6; tentatively, D is TRBD1 (5 bases). Germline-derived CDR1 and CDR2 are ENHRY and SYGVKD. The CDR3 consists of 15 residues. CDR3 bases: TGTGCCATCAGTGCGGTGAGCTCTGGGGCCAACGCCCTGACTTTC. This translates into CAISAVSSGANALTF.

The table lists this clone with a count of one. The chain carries TRBV7-9 and TRBJ2-2; D gene uncertain. Germline-derived CDR1 and CDR2 are SEHNR and FQNEAQ (reference sequence). Trimming shortened V by 1 base and J by 1 base, and 7 bases separated the two germline ends. The CDR3 runs to 15 residues. For the CDR3, the DNA is TGTGCCAGCAGCTTAGACGCAAGGAACACCGGGGAGCTGTTTTTT. It translates to CASSLDARNTGELFF.

The CDR3 DNA reads as TGTGCCAGCAGGACCTCTATACCGGGGCTCTCGGGGTATTTT. This codes for CASRTSIPGLSGYF. The chain employs TRBV6-5 and TRBJ1-3; a possible D gene is TRBD1 (5 bases). Trimming pared 6 bases from V and 16 bases from J, leaving 25 bases between. Germline assignment: CDR1 MNHEY and CDR2 SVGAGI. The CDR3 spans 14 residues.

The chain couples TRBV2 to TRBJ1-5; no clear D. The CDR3 sequence is 15 residues long. V dropped 6 bases and J dropped 7 bases, with 19 bases sitting between them. Germline V CDR1 and CDR2: SNHLY, FYNNEI. This chain's CDR3 is CASRADKVSSQPQHF. The CDR3, as DNA: TGTGCCAGCAGGGCCGACAAAGTTAGTTCCCAGCCCCAGCATTTT.

This clone has more than one count but fewer than ten. This chain joins TRBV29-1 and TRBJ2-4; D perhaps matches TRBD2 (7 bases). This CDR3 is 15 amino acids long. Trimming removed 2 bases at V and 2 bases at J, with 13 bases between. Germline V gene sequence: CDR1 SQVTM, CDR2 ANQGSEA. This CDR3 is CSVEPGEGSKNIQYF. The CDR3 DNA follows: TGCAGCGTTGAACCAGGGGAGGGATCCAAAAACATTCAGTACTTC.

The chain joins TRBV5-1 to TRBJ2-3; the match to TRBD2 covers 10 bases. The CDR3 runs to 17 residues. J lost 2 bases, V lost 0 bases, and 6 bases had no gene match. Germline lookup yields CDR1 SGHRS and CDR2 YFSETQ. The CDR3 region has the DNA TGCGCCAGCAGCTTGGTCGTTAGCGGGGGGCTCACAGATACGCAGTATTTT. Encoded protein: CASSLVVSGGLTDTQYF.

The table lists this clone with many counts. CDR3: CASSESGRFSNEQFF. As DNA, the CDR3 is TGTGCCAGCAGCGAGAGCGGGAGGTTTTCCAATGAGCAGTTCTTC. The chain recombines TRBV25-1 with TRBJ2-1, with 9 bases that match TRBD2. Germline assignment: CDR1 MGHDK and CDR2 SYGVNS. The CDR3 is 15 amino acids. J was trimmed by 6 bases and V by 6 bases; bases with no gene match: 9.

The chain couples TRBV15 to TRBJ1-5, with a possible D match to TRBD1 (5 bases). V was shortened by 4 bases and J by 11 bases, with 18 bases between the two germline ends. Germline CDR1 LNHNV, CDR2 YYDKDF (reference sequence). CDR3 length: 14 residues. CDR3 sequence (DNA): TGTGCCACCAGCAAAGGGGACCGCCAATCGGCCCAGCATTTT. Amino acids: CATSKGDRQSAQHF. Full variable domain (missing parts from reference TRBV15 and TRBJ1-5): DAMVIQNPRYQVTQFGKPVTLSCSQTLNHNVMYWYQQKSSQAPKLLFHYYDKDFNNEADTPDNFQSRRPNTSFCFLDIRSPGLGDTAMYLCATSKGDRQSAQHFGDGTRLSIL.

This clone occurred a few times. The chain combines TRBV29-1 with TRBJ2-3; 7 nucleotides align to TRBD2. Germline values: CDR1 SQVTM, CDR2 ANQGSEA. Germline trimming cut 4 bases from V and 2 bases from J; bases unmatched to any gene: 9. The length of the CDR3 is 15 residues. The CDR3 DNA is TGCAGCGTTGGGGGGAGGGCGGCCTCCACAGATACGCAGTATTTT. It yields the protein CSVGGRAASTDTQYF.

On this clone itself: The sample has other DNA sequences that encode this CDR3 too. The chain employs TRBV5-1 and TRBJ2-7; D not certain. V lost 2 bases and J 0 bases, leaving 6 bases between the germline ends. Germline CDR1 is SGHRS and CDR2 is YFSETQ. The length of the CDR3 is 13 residues. The CDR3: CASSLPNSYEQYF. The CDR3 bases are TGCGCCAGCAGCTTACCCAACTCCTACGAGCAGTACTTC.

This clone turned up a few times. CDR3 in DNA: TGTGCCAGCAATAATCCACGGGAAGCTTTCTTT. Its translation: CASNNPREAFF. This chain connects TRBV28 to TRBJ1-1; no clear D. The germline V and J ends were trimmed by 7 bases and 8 bases, with 11 bases remaining between them. Germline-derived CDR1 and CDR2 are MDHEN and SYDVKM. The CDR3 has 11 residues.

J is TRBJ2-1 and V is TRBV12-5; D is unresolved. V was clipped by 5 bases and J by 2 bases, with 7 bases between them. Per the germline V gene, CDR1 is LGHNT and CDR2 is FRNRAP. This CDR3 has 13 amino acids. CDR3 DNA: TGTGCTAGTGGTGACGGCACCTACAATGAGCAGTTCTTC. It translates to CASGDGTYNEQFF.

V and J are TRBV7-2 and TRBJ2-1, with 11 bases fitting TRBD2. Trimming cost V 8 bases and J 7 bases; bases outside gene matches: 10. The length of the CDR3 is 15 residues. Germline V gene sequence: CDR1 SGHTA, CDR2 FQGNSA. Here the CDR3 DNA reads TGTGCCAGCGGTAGCGGGAGGGCCGTTGGGAATGAGCAGTTCTTC. The encoded protein is CASGSGRAVGNEQFF. The full variable domain, in which reference TRBV7-2 and TRBJ2-1 provide the parts outside the CDR3, is GAGVSQSPSNKVTEKGKDVELRCDPISGHTALYWYRQSLGQGLEFLIYFQGNSAPDKSGLPSDRFSAERTGGSVSTLTIQRTQQEDSAVYLCASGSGRAVGNEQFFGPGTRLTVL.

The chain uses TRBV5-6 and TRBJ1-2; 7 bases line up with TRBD1. The CDR3 sequence is 18 residues long. With 0 bases clipped from V and 4 bases from J, the junction kept 15 bases outside the gene matches. The germline V gene encodes CDR1 SGHDT and CDR2 YYEEEE. CDR3 in amino acids: CASSLGTTGLLSPYGYTF. The CDR3 DNA reads as TGTGCCAGCAGCTTGGGAACGACAGGGCTGCTGTCCCCCTATGGCTACACCTTC.

This clone has more than one count but fewer than ten. The V gene is TRBV7-8, the J gene TRBJ1-5, with D possibly matching TRBD1 (5 bases). This CDR3 region has 18 residues. Germline CDR1 and CDR2: SGHVS and FQNEAQ. The V gene lost 3 bases and the J gene lost 3 bases, with 21 bases spanning the gap. In DNA, the CDR3 is TGTGCCAGCAGCTTTCCCCCTTTTCAAGGGGTGGCCAATCAGCCCCAGCATTTT. Translation: CASSFPPFQGVANQPQHF.

This clone has more than one count but fewer than ten. CDR3 nucleotide sequence: TGTGCCTGGAGTGTGAAGGACTGGGCCGGGGCTTTCTTT. Its protein product is CAWSVKDWAGAFF. The rearrangement uses TRBV30 and TRBJ1-1; D call uncertain. This CDR3 region has 13 residues. V dropped 0 bases and J dropped 11 bases, with 16 bases sitting between them. Per germline, CDR1 GTSNPN and CDR2 SVGIG (reference sequence).

Of note for this clone: Other nucleotide sequences from this sample produce the same CDR3. CDR3 nucleotide sequence: TGCAGTGCTAGAGTTGAGACCCAGTACTTC. Translated: CSARVETQYF. J is TRBJ2-5 and V is TRBV20-1; D is ambiguous. V lost 1 base, J lost 5 bases, and 2 bases lay in between. Per the germline V gene, CDR1 is DFQATT and CDR2 is SNEGSKA (reference sequence). The CDR3 has 10 residues.